The 27 T cell receptor beta chains below were found in one sample sequenced in a study of OX40 agonist ivuxolimab in advanced cancers. Assay used: immunoSEQ multiplex PCR; TCRdb lists only in-frame clones, some missing. The data hold around 11,000 clones, with about three quarters observed a single time. This specimen was CD4+ or CD8+ T cells sorted from blood, taken in a trial of the OX40 agonist ivuxolimab. The receptors derive from an adult with an advanced solid tumor such as melanoma, head and neck, liver or kidney cancer.

By frequency in the sample, this clone is medium-sized. The J gene is TRBJ2-7, the V gene TRBV7-6; D may match TRBD1 or TRBD2 (5 bases each). This CDR3 spans 11 amino acids. V was shortened by 5 bases and J by 6 bases, with 8 bases between the two germline ends. The germline V gene has CDR1 SGHVS and CDR2 FNYEAQ. The CDR3 DNA reads as TGTGCCAGCAGCCCGGGGACCGAGCAGTACTTC. Amino acids: CASSPGTEQYF.

V usage is TRBV4-1 and J usage is TRBJ2-5; weak D call: TRBD1 (5 bases). CDR1 is MGHRA and CDR2 is YSYEKL in the germline V gene. This CDR3 is 12 amino acids long. Trimming removed 3 bases from V and 5 bases from J, with 7 bases in between. The CDR3 sequence is CASSHPGETQYF. The DNA of the CDR3 is TGCGCCAGCAGCCACCCAGGGGAGACCCAGTACTTC.

This chain uses TRBV7-9 with TRBJ1-1; unclear D gene. The germline V and J ends were trimmed by 11 bases and 1 base, with 8 bases remaining between them. The germline CDR1 and CDR2 sequences are SEHNR and FQNEAQ (reference sequence). The CDR3 extends over 11 amino acids. CDR3 bases: TGTGCCTCCGTGAAGAACACTGAAGCTTTCTTT. This codes for CASVKNTEAFF.

This clone showed up just a few times. V is TRBV15 and J is TRBJ1-5; D unclear. CDR3 length: 15 amino acids. Trimming removed 0 bases from V and 6 bases from J, with 12 bases in between. From germline, CDR1 is LNHNV and CDR2 YYDKDF (reference sequence). The CDR3 DNA sequence: TGTGCCACCAGCAGAGATGATTGGGGTGGTCAGCCCCAGCATTTT. It specifies CATSRDDWGGQPQHF.

J is TRBJ1-1 and V is TRBV14, with D maybe TRBD1 (6 bases). Germline V gene data show CDR1 as SGHDN and CDR2 as FVKESK. V was trimmed by 1 base and J by 0 bases, leaving 18 bases between them. The CDR3 has 18 residues. Here the CDR3 reads CASSQAGDTGRMNTEAFF. The CDR3 DNA reads as TGTGCCAGCAGCCAAGCTGGGGACACCGGACGAATGAACACTGAAGCTTTCTTT. Looking up the rest from reference TRBV14 and TRBJ1-1 gives the full variable domain: EAGVTQFPSHSVIEKGQTVTLRCDPISGHDNLYWYRRVMGKEIKFLLHFVKESKQDESGMPNNRFLAERTGGTYSTLKVQPAELEDSGVYFCASSQAGDTGRMNTEAFFGQGTRLTVV.

This clone was picked up one time. The chain recombines TRBV7-9 with TRBJ2-7, with D perhaps being TRBD1 or TRBD2 (5 bases each). The CDR3 consists of 13 residues. V was trimmed by 5 bases and J by 2 bases, leaving 10 bases between them. CDR1 is SEHNR and CDR2 is FQNEAQ in the germline V gene (reference sequence). CDR3 sequence (DNA): TGTGCCAGCAGCCGGGACGGAACCTACGAGCAGTACTTC. It is translated as CASSRDGTYEQYF.

The CDR3 reads CASSILQNYGYTF. The DNA of the CDR3 is TGTGCCAGTAGTATATTACAGAACTATGGCTACACCTTC. This chain links TRBV19 with TRBJ1-2, with D unresolved. Trimming shortened V by 2 bases and J by 2 bases, and 6 bases separated the two germline ends. Germline V gene sequence: CDR1 LNHDA, CDR2 SQIVND (reference sequence). This CDR3 comprises 13 residues.

The V gene is TRBV27, the J gene TRBJ2-3; D is ambiguous. CDR1 MNHEY and CDR2 SMNVEV come from the germline V gene (reference sequence). The ends were cut back, 7 bases at V and 1 base at J, with 12 bases in the middle. This CDR3 contains 14 residues. DNA of the CDR3: TGTGCCAGCACTCCTTATGCAGGCACAGATACGCAGTATTTT. Amino acids: CASTPYAGTDTQYF.

V usage is TRBV7-8 and J usage is TRBJ2-5, with D possibly being TRBD1 or TRBD2 (5 bases each). CDR3 length: 13 amino acids. V was pared by 7 bases and J by 5 bases, with 14 bases between. Germline values: CDR1 SGHVS, CDR2 FQNEAQ. DNA of the CDR3: TGTGCCAGCACCGTGTGGGGGTGGGAGACCCAGTACTTC. This gives the protein CASTVWGWETQYF. The whole variable domain, filled in from reference TRBV7-8 and TRBJ2-5, reads GAGVSQSPRYKVAKRGQDVALRCDPISGHVSLFWYQQALGQGPEFLTYFQNEAQLDKSGLPSDRFFAERPEGSVSTLKIQRTQQEDSAVYLCASTVWGWETQYFGPGTRLLVL.

This sequence joins TRBV6-1 and TRBJ2-7; perhaps TRBD1 as D (6 bases). The V gene's germline CDR1 is MNHNS and CDR2 SASEGT. The V end was cut by 10 bases, the J end by 3 bases, with 16 bases between. This CDR3 comprises 13 residues. CDR3 in DNA: TGTGCCATCCAAAAGGGGACAAGCTACGAGCAGTACTTC. Its protein is CAIQKGTSYEQYF.

This rearrangement joins TRBV2 to TRBJ1-2; the match to TRBD1 covers 9 bases. V was pared by 6 bases and J by 6 bases, with 20 bases of the junction left unmatched. The CDR3 runs 18 residues. The germline V gene encodes CDR1 SNHLY and CDR2 FYNNEI. The CDR3 nucleotides read TGTGCCAGCAGGCCCGCCTGGACAGGGGAACCCAAAGGCAATGGCTACACCTTC. Translating it yields CASRPAWTGEPKGNGYTF.

This clone is labeled as medium-sized. This sequence joins TRBV5-3 and TRBJ2-6; D unresolved. TRBV5-3 is annotated as an ORF whose role is uncertain. Between the trimmed V and J ends, which lost 0 bases and 2 bases, there was a span of 9 bases. The CDR3 loop spans 16 amino acids. CDR3 residues: CARSLEQYTGANVLTF. The DNA of the CDR3 is TGTGCCAGAAGCTTGGAACAGTACACTGGGGCCAACGTCCTGACTTTC.

This clone was recorded once. This chain uses TRBV5-6 with TRBJ2-5; 12 positions match TRBD2. The CDR3 contains 16 residues. CDR1 and CDR2 (germline): SGHDT, YYEEEE. With 3 bases clipped from V and 4 bases from J, the junction kept 7 bases outside the gene matches. The CDR3 bases are TGTGCCAGCAGCTGGAGACTAGCGGGGGACGGAGAGACCCAGTACTTC. Translating gives CASSWRLAGDGETQYF.

Points on this clone: Germline is not matched at one junction end, which may reflect a read error. The same CDR3 is also encoded by other DNA sequences in this sample. The chain has TRBV27 and TRBJ2-7; TRBD2 might be the D (6 bases). The CDR3 totals 17 residues. The germline CDR1 and CDR2 sequences are MNHEY and SMNVEV (reference sequence). The CDR3 DNA sequence: TGTGCCAGCAGTTCCTCGGCCGCGGGGAGCCCTGGTTACGAACAGTACTTC. This translates into CASSSSAAGSPGYEQYF.

This clone has just one count. The chain employs TRBV5-1 and TRBJ2-1; D is unresolved. The CDR3 is 14 amino acids. The V and J ends lost 1 base and 8 bases respectively, with 13 bases between them. Germline V gives CDR1 SGHRS, CDR2 YFSETQ. The CDR3 region is CASSLRSHLDEQFF. The CDR3 nucleotides are TGCGCCAGCAGCTTGAGATCCCACTTGGATGAGCAGTTCTTC. The entire variable domain, with the rest obtained from reference TRBV5-1 and TRBJ2-1, is as follows: KAGVTQTPRYLIKTRGQQVTLSCSPISGHRSVSWYQQTPGQGLQFLFEYFSETQRNKGNFPGRFSGRQFSNSRSEMNVSTLELGDSALYLCASSLRSHLDEQFFGPGTRLTVL.

A single count supports this clone. CDR3 DNA: TGTGCCAGCAGTGAACTGAGCGGGGGATACCAAGAGACCCAGTACTTC. This translates into CASSELSGGYQETQYF. The genes are TRBV2 and TRBJ2-5, with TRBD2 matching 8 bases. V lost 2 bases and J lost 0; bases outside the gene matches: 5. Germline-derived CDR1 and CDR2 are SNHLY and FYNNEI. The CDR3 totals 16 residues.

This chain links TRBV9 with TRBJ1-1, with 8 bases matching TRBD1. Germline lookup yields CDR1 SGDLS and CDR2 YYNGEE. The V and J ends lost 5 bases and 4 bases, in that order; junction bases with no gene match: 4. The CDR3 covers 13 residues. As DNA, the CDR3 is TGTGCCAGCAGAGGACAGGGTAGCACTGAAGCTTTCTTT. This encodes CASRGQGSTEAFF.

The chain employs TRBV5-7 and TRBJ1-2; 9 bases are a match to TRBD1. TRBV5-7 is marked as an open reading frame, function uncertain. The CDR3 loop spans 18 amino acids. Germline trimming cut 1 base from V and 6 bases from J; bases unmatched to any gene: 16. The CDR3 bases are TGTGCCAGCAGCTTGTGGGGGGGGACAGGGAAGATTGATCATGGCTACACCTTC. This encodes CASSLWGGTGKIDHGYTF.

The chain carries TRBV7-2 and TRBJ2-5, with 11 bases matching TRBD1. V shed 5 bases, J shed 2 bases, and the junction held 4 bases outside the gene matches. The CDR3 covers 15 residues. Germline V lookup: CDR1 SGHTA, CDR2 FQGNSA. The CDR3, as DNA: TGTGCCAGCAGCACCCGGGACAGGGGGCAAGAGACCCAGTACTTC. It is translated as CASSTRDRGQETQYF.

This chain joins TRBV6-1 and TRBJ1-1, with a possible D match to TRBD1 (5 bases). CDR1 is MNHNS and CDR2 is SASEGT in the germline V gene. This CDR3 has 11 residues. The V end lost 11 bases, the J end lost 6 bases, and 13 bases lay between the germline ends. The CDR3 DNA follows: TGTGCCTCGGGGGGGGGTTCTGAAGCTTTCTTT. The encoded protein is CASGGGSEAFF.

DNA of the CDR3: TGTGCCAGCAGTGAATGGGCCTCCTCTGGAAACACCATATATTTT. This sequence encodes CASSEWASSGNTIYF. This chain uses TRBV6-1 with TRBJ1-3; D remains ambiguous. Trimming removed 2 bases at V and 0 bases at J, with 8 bases between. From germline, CDR1 is MNHNS and CDR2 SASEGT. This CDR3 contains 15 residues.

In its sample, this clone was seen a few times. This chain uses TRBV6-1 with TRBJ2-3, with 14 bases aligning to TRBD2. This CDR3 is built from 13 residues. The germline V gene has CDR1 MNHNS and CDR2 SASEGT. Trimming took 5 bases from V and 10 from J; bases not matched to a gene: 2. The CDR3 DNA reads TGTGCCAGCAGTCTGACTAGCGGGGGGGCGCAGTATTTT. Its protein product is CASSLTSGGAQYF.

The sample holds a few counts of this clone. A far larger clone is off by one base, so a read error is likely. V gene TRBV4-2 combines with J gene TRBJ1-2; the match to TRBD1 covers 12 bases. This CDR3 spans 17 amino acids. J gave up 7 bases and V 0 bases, and 9 bases lay outside the gene matches. Germline V gene data show CDR1 as LGHNA and CDR2 as YNFKEQ. CDR3 coding DNA: TGTGCCAGCAGCCAAGATATGGGGACAGGGGGCGCGGGTGGCTACACCTTC. Translating it yields CASSQDMGTGGAGGYTF.

The genes are TRBV12-5 and TRBJ1-2; D unresolved. Germline V gives CDR1 LGHNT, CDR2 FRNRAP. This CDR3 has 12 residues. V gave up 1 base and J gave up 7 bases, with 7 bases separating them. CDR3 protein: CASGLAASGYTF. The CDR3 coding sequence is TGTGCTAGTGGTTTGGCCGCTTCTGGCTACACCTTC.

This sequence joins TRBV15 and TRBJ2-5, with D possibly TRBD1 on 6 matching bases. V was clipped by 3 bases and J by 4 bases, with 15 bases between them. The CDR3 consists of 15 residues. Looked up from germline, CDR1 is LNHNV and CDR2 is YYDKDF (reference sequence). DNA for the CDR3: TGTGCCACCAGCAGCGAACAGGGTGGGGTAGAGACCCAGTACTTC. It translates to CATSSEQGGVETQYF. Together with reference TRBV15 and TRBJ2-5, the CDR3 gives the full variable domain: DAMVIQNPRYQVTQFGKPVTLSCSQTLNHNVMYWYQQKSSQAPKLLFHYYDKDFNNEADTPDNFQSRRPNTSFCFLDIRSPGLGDTAMYLCATSSEQGGVETQYFGPGTRLLVL.

V and J are TRBV5-1 and TRBJ2-1; unclear D gene. Germline loops: CDR1 SGHRS, CDR2 YFSETQ. CDR3 length equals 14 residues. V lost 2 bases and J lost 5, with 11 bases in between. This CDR3 reads CASSFLDSNNEQFF. The DNA for the CDR3 is TGCGCCAGCAGCTTCCTCGATTCCAACAATGAGCAGTTCTTC.

The rearrangement uses TRBV19 and TRBJ2-3, with no clear D. V lost 5 bases to trimming and J lost 3 bases, with 9 bases between them. The CDR3 has 13 residues. CDR1 and CDR2 from the germline V gene are LNHDA and SQIVND (reference sequence). The CDR3: CASSGQETDTQYF. The DNA of the CDR3 is TGTGCCAGTAGTGGGCAGGAGACAGATACGCAGTATTTT.